This passage covers 10 T cell receptor beta chains from one sample sequenced in a study of T cells in Graves' hyperthyroidism and ophthalmopathy. Authors of the study amplified TCR beta CDR3 regions from RNA transcripts. The TCR CDR3 was amplified in a first-round RT-PCR using the HTBI primer set. In TCRdb, the multiplex PCR reads were re-called with MiXCR into one record per CDR3 protein. This table holds roughly 380,000 distinct CDR3 sequences, roughly 13% found once. Specimen: blood. The origin of the receptors is a woman in her sixties or seventies with Graves' hyperthyroidism.

This clonotype was recorded at least ten times. The J gene is TRBJ2-2, the V gene TRBV6-6; D remains unclear. Looked up from germline, CDR1 is MNHNY and CDR2 is SVGAGI (reference sequence). The CDR3 runs 16 residues. The V end lost 2 bases, the J end lost 0 bases, and 10 bases lay between the germline ends. CDR3 sequence reads: CASSYLADTNTGELFF. In DNA, the CDR3 is TGTGCCAGCAGTTACCTGGCCGACACGAACACCGGGGAGCTGTTTTTT.

The table lists this clonotype with many counts. The CDR3 region is CASSEGEQYF. For the CDR3, the DNA is TGTGCCAGCAGTGAGGGGGAGCAGTACTTC. This chain links TRBV6-1 with TRBJ2-7; D unresolved. CDR3 length equals 10 residues. Trimming removed 3 bases at V and 7 bases at J, with 4 bases between. Germline V CDR1 and CDR2: MNHNS, SASEGT.

This clonotype was detected many times. CDR3 protein: CASRGKNEQFF. CDR3 sequence (DNA): TGTGCCAGCAGGGGGAAGAATGAGCAGTTCTTC. The genes are TRBV12-3 or TRBV12-4 and TRBJ2-1; no firm D call. The germline V and J ends were trimmed by 6 bases and 7 bases, with 7 bases remaining between them. The CDR3 runs 11 residues.

This clonotype was found many times. V is TRBV19 and J is TRBJ1-5; D gene ambiguous. Trimming took 7 bases from V and 2 from J, leaving 15 bases between them. The CDR3 sequence is 15 residues long. CDR1 and CDR2 from the germline V gene are LNHDA and SQIVND (reference sequence). CDR3 amino acids: CASTSAGSGNQPQHF. The CDR3 DNA follows: TGTGCCAGTACGTCCGCAGGCTCGGGCAATCAGCCCCAGCATTTT.

The table lists this clonotype with many counts. This chain links TRBV9 with TRBJ2-7, with 7 bases identical to TRBD2. Germline V gene lookup returns CDR1 SGDLS and CDR2 YYNGEE. The CDR3 totals 15 residues. J gave up 3 bases and V 0 bases, and 6 bases lay outside the gene matches. The CDR3 DNA follows: TGTGCCAGCAGCGTAGGTGAAGGGGAGGGCTACGAGCAGTACTTC. Translated, it gives CASSVGEGEGYEQYF.

This chain's CDR3 is CSAIGEELEGLGEQFF. CDR3 bases: TGCAGTGCTATCGGGGAGGAGTTGGAAGGCCTAGGTGAGCAGTTCTTC. This chain links TRBV20-1 with TRBJ2-1; a possible D gene is TRBD2 (6 bases). Trimming took off 4 bases at V and 9 bases at J, with 25 bases between the two ends. The germline gives CDR1 DFQATT, CDR2 SNEGSKA (reference sequence). This CDR3 spans 16 amino acids.

In this sample, this clonotype turned up many times. V and J are TRBV28 and TRBJ2-7; D is possibly TRBD2 (6 bases). V lost 7 bases and J lost 0, with 16 bases in between. This CDR3 has 15 residues. Looked up from germline, CDR1 is MDHEN and CDR2 is SYDVKM. CDR3 DNA sequence: TGTGCCAGCAACCCGTGGAGGGTGAGCTCCTACGAGCAGTACTTC. Translated: CASNPWRVSSYEQYF.

This clonotype has more than one count but fewer than ten. The rearrangement uses TRBV20-1 and TRBJ1-1; 9 bases agree with TRBD1. V lost 3 bases and J lost 4; bases outside the gene matches: 0. The CDR3 spans 12 residues. Germline CDR1 reads DFQATT; CDR2 reads SNEGSKA (reference sequence). The CDR3 nucleotides are TGCAGTGCTAGGACAGGGGGCACTGAAGCTTTCTTT. Translation gives CSARTGGTEAFF.

In its sample, this clonotype was seen many times. The chain links TRBV9 to TRBJ2-3, with D possibly being TRBD1 or TRBD2 (5 bases each). V lost 4 bases to trimming and J lost 10 bases, with 13 bases between them. The CDR3 is 12 residues long. CDR1 SGDLS and CDR2 YYNGEE come from the germline V gene. The CDR3 reads CASSLGVGPQYF. The CDR3 region has the DNA TGTGCCAGCAGCCTGGGGGTCGGACCGCAGTATTTT.

This clonotype was observed many times. The chain combines TRBV28 with TRBJ1-5; a possible D gene is TRBD1 (5 bases). Germline CDR1 reads MDHEN; CDR2 reads SYDVKM. The ends were cut back, 4 bases at V and 3 bases at J, with 16 bases in the middle. The CDR3 has 16 residues. The DNA of the CDR3 is TGTGCCAGCAGTTCCTTTTTAGGGACTCCCAATCAGCCCCAGCATTTT. Protein product: CASSSFLGTPNQPQHF.